This TCR beta chain was observed in a study of blood T cell repertoires in COVID-19. Study in general: In each case, the material was cDNA or gDNA derived from T cells, B-cell-depleted T cells, or PBMCs.

Assay: immunoSEQ multiplex PCR; the TCRdb copy retains only in-frame clones and omits some. The sample consists of 110,000 or so clones, roughly 80% of them appearing once. From germline, CDR1 is SGHDT and CDR2 YYEEEE. This CDR3 contains 14 residues. The ends were cut back, 4 bases at V and 2 bases at J, with 13 bases in the middle. The clonotype comes from a woman aged 80 or over with acute or convalescent COVID-19. The sample taken for sequencing was peripheral blood. This chain uses TRBV5-6 with TRBJ2-7, with D maybe TRBD1 (6 bases). Here the CDR3 reads CASSRIDRPYEQYV. CDR3 bases: TGTGCCAGCAGCCGAATAGACAGGCCCTACGAGCAGTACGTC.